The 20 T cell receptor beta chains reported below all come from one sample, sequenced in a study of T cells in Graves' hyperthyroidism and ophthalmopathy. The source material, RNA transcripts, was used to amplify TCR beta CDR3 regions. The primer set for the first-round RT-PCR of the TCR CDR3 was HTBI. In TCRdb, the multiplex PCR reads were re-called with MiXCR into one record per CDR3 protein. The table shows hundreds of thousands of distinct CDR3 sequences, with 19% occurring only once. Sequencing was performed on blood. These receptors all stem from a woman between 18 and 30 years old with Graves' hyperthyroidism.

This clonotype was counted a few times. V is TRBV4-1 and J is TRBJ1-2; D gene uncertain. Germline V gene lookup returns CDR1 MGHRA and CDR2 YSYEKL. The CDR3 covers 18 residues. V dropped 1 base and J dropped 2 bases, with 20 bases sitting between them. CDR3 in amino acids: CASSQASGRQPFNYGYTF. Written as DNA, the CDR3 is TGCGCCAGCAGCCAAGCTTCTGGACGCCAACCCTTCAACTATGGCTACACCTTC.

This clonotype was seen at least ten times. This rearrangement joins TRBV10-3 to TRBJ1-1, with unresolved D. Germline CDR1 reads ENHRY; CDR2 reads SYGVKD. V was pared by 0 bases and J by 2 bases, with 7 bases between. The length of the CDR3 is 14 residues. The chain's CDR3 is CAISESGINTEAFF. In nucleotides, the CDR3 is TGTGCCATCAGTGAGTCTGGAATAAACACTGAAGCTTTCTTT.

In its sample, this clonotype was seen many times. Written as DNA, the CDR3 is TGCAGCGTTGGGGCCAAAAAGAACACTGAAGCTTTCTTT. The encoded protein is CSVGAKKNTEAFF. The chain employs TRBV29-1 and TRBJ1-1; no firm D call. V gave up 4 bases and J gave up 1 base, with 10 bases separating them. Per germline, CDR1 SQVTM and CDR2 ANQGSEA. This CDR3 has 13 residues.

This clonotype has ten or more counts. The chain recombines TRBV28 with TRBJ1-5, with D perhaps matching TRBD1 (5 bases). Germline CDR1 is MDHEN and CDR2 is SYDVKM. Trimming removed 2 bases at V and 7 bases at J, with 9 bases between. There are 13 residues in the CDR3. The CDR3 region is CASSLPWGQPQHF. In DNA, the CDR3 is TGTGCCAGCAGTTTACCTTGGGGGCAGCCCCAGCATTTT.

The chain joins TRBV7-6 to TRBJ2-5; no firm D call. The CDR3 consists of 13 residues. V gave up 5 bases and J gave up 4 bases, with 11 bases separating them. Germline V gene sequence: CDR1 SGHVS, CDR2 FNYEAQ. CDR3 coding DNA: TGTGCCAGCAGCAAGACCCCGGGAGAGACCCAGTACTTC. Translating it yields CASSKTPGETQYF.

This clonotype was detected many times. The V call is TRBV5-1, the J call TRBJ1-1; possibly TRBD1 for D (5 bases). This CDR3 region has 15 residues. CDR1 and CDR2 (germline): SGHRS, YFSETQ. V lost 0 bases, J lost 4 bases, and 13 bases lay in between. The CDR3 DNA reads TGCGCCAGCAGCTTGGGTGGGGCCGAGGGCACTGAAGCTTTCTTT. The encoded protein is CASSLGGAEGTEAFF.

There are many counts of this clonotype. Compared with germline, one end of the junction differs, possibly owing to a read error. The chain employs TRBV29-1 and TRBJ2-4; D could derive from TRBD1 or TRBD2 (6 bases each). The germline CDR1 and CDR2 sequences are SQVTM and ANQGSEA. The CDR3 has 14 amino acids. This CDR3 is CSVEGGSIQNIQYF. DNA for the CDR3: TGCAGCGTGGAAGGGGGGTCCATCCAAAACATTCAGTACTTC. Combining the CDR3 with reference TRBV29-1 and TRBJ2-4 gives the whole variable domain SAVISQKPSRDICQRGTSLTIQCQVDSQVTMMFWYRQQPGQSLTLIATANQGSEATYESGFVIDKFPISRPNLTFSTLTVSNMSPEDSSIYLCSVEGGSIQNIQYFGAGTRLSVL.

Ten or more counts support this clonotype. This chain connects TRBV12-3 or TRBV12-4 to TRBJ1-5; TRBD1 is a possible D gene (6 bases). The CDR3 has 15 residues. Trimming pared 6 bases from V and 6 bases from J, leaving 18 bases between. Here the CDR3 DNA reads TGTGCCAGCAGCCCTACCCGGACAGTTTCTCAGCCCCAGCATTTT. Its protein is CASSPTRTVSQPQHF.

This clonotype was detected ten times or more. J is TRBJ1-5 and V is TRBV6-1; D is ambiguous. Trimming stripped 4 bases from V and 3 bases from J, with 10 bases between. CDR1 MNHNS and CDR2 SASEGT come from the germline V gene. This CDR3 is 14 amino acids long. The CDR3 sequence: CASSAQTINQPQHF. CDR3 sequence (DNA): TGTGCCAGCAGTGCTCAGACCATCAATCAGCCCCAGCATTTT.

The chain is built from TRBV11-1 and TRBJ2-5; 10 bases agree with TRBD1. Germline V gene data show CDR1 as SGHAT and CDR2 as FQDESV (reference sequence). Losses at the gene ends were 3 bases for V and 5 bases for J; bases not matched to a gene: 3. The CDR3 is 14 residues long. The CDR3 here is CASSLQGQGETQYF. The CDR3 DNA follows: TGTGCCAGCAGCTTGCAGGGACAGGGGGAGACCCAGTACTTC.

This clonotype has at least ten counts. V and J are TRBV20-1 and TRBJ1-1; D is possibly TRBD1 (5 bases). This CDR3 comprises 11 residues. The germline gives CDR1 DFQATT, CDR2 SNEGSKA (reference sequence). The V end lost 6 bases, the J end lost 10 bases, and 15 bases lay between the germline ends. The CDR3 is CSAKDSGAAFF. CDR3 in DNA: TGCAGTGCGAAAGACTCCGGGGCAGCTTTCTTT.

This clonotype was found many times. The chain combines TRBV6-5 with TRBJ2-7; 9 bases agree with TRBD1. This CDR3 is 16 amino acids long. Germline-derived CDR1 and CDR2 are MNHEY and SVGAGI. J gave up 2 bases and V 5 bases, and 10 bases lay outside the gene matches. CDR3 in amino acids: CASSTVPGQGTYEQYF. The CDR3 DNA reads TGTGCCAGCAGTACCGTACCGGGACAGGGAACCTACGAGCAGTACTTC.

This clonotype showed up many times. V gene TRBV20-1 combines with J gene TRBJ1-1; 8 bases match TRBD1. From germline, CDR1 is DFQATT and CDR2 SNEGSKA (reference sequence). The CDR3 runs to 12 residues. Germline trimming cut 6 bases from V and 2 bases from J; bases unmatched to any gene: 2. In DNA, the CDR3 is TGCAGTGCCGGACAGGGAAACACTGAAGCTTTCTTT. Protein product: CSAGQGNTEAFF.

V is TRBV15 and J is TRBJ1-1; D ambiguous. The germline CDR1 and CDR2 sequences are LNHNV and YYDKDF (reference sequence). V gave up 9 bases and J gave up 1 base, with 9 bases separating them. CDR3 length: 12 amino acids. The CDR3 DNA follows: TGTGCCACTCGGACGGAGAACACTGAAGCTTTCTTT. Protein: CATRTENTEAFF.

There are many counts of this clonotype. The V and J genes are TRBV12-3 or TRBV12-4 and TRBJ1-5; D is unclear. V dropped 1 base and J dropped 5 bases, with 12 bases sitting between them. The CDR3 has 15 amino acids. The DNA for the CDR3 is TGTGCCAGCAGTTTAGGGCGCGGGATGGATCAGCCCCAGCATTTT. Translation: CASSLGRGMDQPQHF.

In this sample, this clonotype turned up many times. V usage is TRBV7-2 and J usage is TRBJ2-5, with D hard to call. Per germline, CDR1 SGHTA and CDR2 FQGNSA. The CDR3 sequence is 14 residues long. The V end lost 1 base, the J end lost 4 bases, and 10 bases lay between the germline ends. This CDR3 is CASSLVSIGETQYF. CDR3 nucleotides: TGTGCCAGCAGCTTAGTATCTATCGGAGAGACCCAGTACTTC.

The CDR3 loop reads CAIRPGQLYGYTF. CDR3 nucleotide sequence: TGTGCCATCAGGCCGGGACAACTTTATGGCTACACCTTC. The J gene is TRBJ1-2, the V gene TRBV10-3; a weak D match, TRBD1 (6 bases). V lost 6 bases to trimming and J lost 5 bases, with 13 bases between them. Germline V CDR1 and CDR2: ENHRY, SYGVKD. The CDR3 totals 13 residues.

This clonotype was seen repeatedly, ten times or more. The rearrangement uses TRBV7-9 and TRBJ1-1, with D hard to call. The V and J ends lost 4 bases and 1 base respectively, with 7 bases between them. Germline-derived CDR1 and CDR2 are SEHNR and FQNEAQ (reference sequence). CDR3 length: 13 amino acids. The CDR3 is CASSWMGNTEAFF. The CDR3 DNA is TGTGCCAGCAGCTGGATGGGGAACACTGAAGCTTTCTTT.

This clonotype was found many times. Sequence at one end of the junction differs from germline and may be a read error. The chain is built from TRBV9 and TRBJ1-1, with D hard to call. The CDR3 is 15 residues long. The germline CDR1 and CDR2 sequences are SGDLS and YYNGEE. The CDR3 region has the DNA TGTGCCAGCAGCGTAGAGGAGGGCGAGAACGCTGAAGCTTTCTTT. It specifies CASSVEEGENAEAFF.

The table lists this clonotype with many counts. This sequence joins TRBV28 and TRBJ1-2; tentatively, D is TRBD1 (6 bases). CDR1 is MDHEN, CDR2 SYDVKM, per germline. CDR3 length equals 14 residues. Trimming left V 0 bases short and J 3 bases short, with 8 bases between. The chain's CDR3 is CASSLWAGDYGYTF. DNA for the CDR3: TGTGCCAGCAGTTTATGGGCAGGGGACTATGGCTACACCTTC.